Here is one T cell receptor (beta chain) with its context. This clonotype was counted ten times or more. Its recognized antigen is unknown. Base qualities are missing; no much larger clone stands one base away. To prepare the library, 5' RACE was applied. Sequencing was performed on a NextSeq 500. Unique molecular identifiers were attached to individual cDNA molecules in the TCR library protocol so that sequencing error and PCR bias could be corrected. Sequencing covered both TCR alpha and beta chains, and within each sample the abundances of alpha and beta sequences were tightly co-correlated. Regarding the original processing steps: Decombinator V4 was used to annotate the V gene, J gene and CDR3 of the TCR sequences. TCRs were defined as expanded if a significant change between any two time points was detected under a Poisson model with p below 0.0001. TCR abundances were normalised to the total number of TCRs sequenced per sample and were expressed as counts per million. TRAV1-2 paired with TRAJ12, TRAJ20 or TRAJ33 defined MAIT TCRs, while TRAV10 paired with TRAJ18 defined iNKT TCRs. A search of VDJdb, accessed on 1 November 2021, was run for TCRs annotated to CMV, EBV and SARS-CoV-2, with TCRs annotated for multiple antigens excluded. TCRdb trimmed the raw reads at Q25, called clones with MiXCR and kept productive beta chains. Merged by CDR3 protein, the rows form single entries marked with the most common genes and DNA. TCRdb assigned the V and J calls; the authors' analysis was not used. This sample is represented by 40,000 or so distinct CDR3 sequences; 7.9% of them were singletons. The top ten clones comprise roughly 12% of the sample.

The sample comes from a study of early T cells in non-severe SARS-CoV-2 infection (dated by TCRdb to about 2021). About the full investigation: Bulk RNA from unsorted whole blood was used for TCR sequencing, so alpha and beta chains could not be paired.

General study outcomes and caveats: Matching against VDJdb was skewed toward anti-spike CD8 responses, likely underestimated virus-specific expansions, and missed private and CD4 specificities.

Reading from cysteine to phenylalanine, the CDR3 counts 14 amino acids. Of all the DNA, just the CDR3 is kept, 42 bases in frame from base 1. CDR1 DFQATT and CDR2 SNEGSKA were looked up in the germline V gene (reference sequence). Trimming at the junction amounts to 6 bases on V and 1 base on J, and the germline ends lie 15 bases apart. This was a case-control study nested in a cohort of healthcare workers in London, UK, who had nasopharyngeal swab PCR tests and blood samples taken every week. Healthcare workers were recruited between 23 and 31 March 2020, during the week of the UK lockdown, and were followed weekly for up to roughly 15 weeks.

The receptor was derived from an adult who was a healthcare worker with PCR-confirmed SARS-CoV-2 infection or an uninfected control (not recorded which). The chain links TRBV20-1 with TRBJ1-2, and perhaps TRBD1 as D gene, on 5 matching bases. Sequenced here: whole blood, sampled at baseline. DNA sequence: TGCAGTGCCCCCCCCAGGGCCTTTAACTATGGCTACACCTTC. It specifies CSAPPRAFNYGYTF.